This T cell receptor beta chain was obtained from a study of monozygotic twins with inflammatory bowel disease. TCRalpha and TCRbeta cDNA went through nested PCRs of approximately 17 and 9 cycles, two in total. TCRdb reanalyzed the 5' RACE reads, giving one entry per CDR3 protein sequence and no DNA. Recorded for this sample: over 350,000 distinct CDR3 sequences. This CDR3 has 13 residues. Germline CDR1 SGHRS, CDR2 YFSETQ. Sequences were obtained from blood. The receptor comes from a human donor with ulcerative colitis or Crohn's disease, or a healthy co-twin of an affected twin (not recorded which). The chain carries TRBV5-1 and TRBJ2-5. CDR3 residues: CASQAAARETQYF.